Following are 2 T cell receptor beta chains from one sample sequenced in a study of shared clonotypes between healthy human individuals (dated by TCRdb to about 2020). Library preparation used the immunoSEQ multiplex PCR assay. In its TCRdb copy, this immuneACCESS table keeps in-frame sequences only and misses some clones. Where compared with another copy, unresolved V genes explain less than half of these, and the others have no known cause. The sample records roughly 2,300,000 clones, around 93% of which are singletons. Clones ranked in the top ten supply approximately 0.41% of the sample. The sequencing sample was made of naive CD4+ T cells from PBMCs. The meaning of the sample's cell subset or site label: CD45RA+ positively selected. These receptors were collected from a man aged 18 to 35 in good health. Some clones in this sample may be carry-over from other donors' samples.

The rearrangement links TRBV29-1 to TRBJ2-3; D unresolved. The CDR3 runs 11 residues. Germline CDR1 SQVTM, CDR2 ANQGSEA. The V end was cut by 3 bases, the J end by 4 bases, with 5 bases between. CDR3 DNA: TGCAGCGTTGAGACCGCAGATACGCAGTATTTT. Residues: CSVETADTQYF.

This chain uses TRBV30 with TRBJ1-2, with no clear D. This CDR3 is built from 11 residues. Germline CDR1 is GTSNPN and CDR2 is SVGIG (reference sequence). V lost 0 bases and J lost 6, with 5 bases in between. The CDR3 loop is CAWSVADGYTF. The DNA of the CDR3 is TGTGCCTGGAGTGTGGCAGATGGCTACACCTTC.